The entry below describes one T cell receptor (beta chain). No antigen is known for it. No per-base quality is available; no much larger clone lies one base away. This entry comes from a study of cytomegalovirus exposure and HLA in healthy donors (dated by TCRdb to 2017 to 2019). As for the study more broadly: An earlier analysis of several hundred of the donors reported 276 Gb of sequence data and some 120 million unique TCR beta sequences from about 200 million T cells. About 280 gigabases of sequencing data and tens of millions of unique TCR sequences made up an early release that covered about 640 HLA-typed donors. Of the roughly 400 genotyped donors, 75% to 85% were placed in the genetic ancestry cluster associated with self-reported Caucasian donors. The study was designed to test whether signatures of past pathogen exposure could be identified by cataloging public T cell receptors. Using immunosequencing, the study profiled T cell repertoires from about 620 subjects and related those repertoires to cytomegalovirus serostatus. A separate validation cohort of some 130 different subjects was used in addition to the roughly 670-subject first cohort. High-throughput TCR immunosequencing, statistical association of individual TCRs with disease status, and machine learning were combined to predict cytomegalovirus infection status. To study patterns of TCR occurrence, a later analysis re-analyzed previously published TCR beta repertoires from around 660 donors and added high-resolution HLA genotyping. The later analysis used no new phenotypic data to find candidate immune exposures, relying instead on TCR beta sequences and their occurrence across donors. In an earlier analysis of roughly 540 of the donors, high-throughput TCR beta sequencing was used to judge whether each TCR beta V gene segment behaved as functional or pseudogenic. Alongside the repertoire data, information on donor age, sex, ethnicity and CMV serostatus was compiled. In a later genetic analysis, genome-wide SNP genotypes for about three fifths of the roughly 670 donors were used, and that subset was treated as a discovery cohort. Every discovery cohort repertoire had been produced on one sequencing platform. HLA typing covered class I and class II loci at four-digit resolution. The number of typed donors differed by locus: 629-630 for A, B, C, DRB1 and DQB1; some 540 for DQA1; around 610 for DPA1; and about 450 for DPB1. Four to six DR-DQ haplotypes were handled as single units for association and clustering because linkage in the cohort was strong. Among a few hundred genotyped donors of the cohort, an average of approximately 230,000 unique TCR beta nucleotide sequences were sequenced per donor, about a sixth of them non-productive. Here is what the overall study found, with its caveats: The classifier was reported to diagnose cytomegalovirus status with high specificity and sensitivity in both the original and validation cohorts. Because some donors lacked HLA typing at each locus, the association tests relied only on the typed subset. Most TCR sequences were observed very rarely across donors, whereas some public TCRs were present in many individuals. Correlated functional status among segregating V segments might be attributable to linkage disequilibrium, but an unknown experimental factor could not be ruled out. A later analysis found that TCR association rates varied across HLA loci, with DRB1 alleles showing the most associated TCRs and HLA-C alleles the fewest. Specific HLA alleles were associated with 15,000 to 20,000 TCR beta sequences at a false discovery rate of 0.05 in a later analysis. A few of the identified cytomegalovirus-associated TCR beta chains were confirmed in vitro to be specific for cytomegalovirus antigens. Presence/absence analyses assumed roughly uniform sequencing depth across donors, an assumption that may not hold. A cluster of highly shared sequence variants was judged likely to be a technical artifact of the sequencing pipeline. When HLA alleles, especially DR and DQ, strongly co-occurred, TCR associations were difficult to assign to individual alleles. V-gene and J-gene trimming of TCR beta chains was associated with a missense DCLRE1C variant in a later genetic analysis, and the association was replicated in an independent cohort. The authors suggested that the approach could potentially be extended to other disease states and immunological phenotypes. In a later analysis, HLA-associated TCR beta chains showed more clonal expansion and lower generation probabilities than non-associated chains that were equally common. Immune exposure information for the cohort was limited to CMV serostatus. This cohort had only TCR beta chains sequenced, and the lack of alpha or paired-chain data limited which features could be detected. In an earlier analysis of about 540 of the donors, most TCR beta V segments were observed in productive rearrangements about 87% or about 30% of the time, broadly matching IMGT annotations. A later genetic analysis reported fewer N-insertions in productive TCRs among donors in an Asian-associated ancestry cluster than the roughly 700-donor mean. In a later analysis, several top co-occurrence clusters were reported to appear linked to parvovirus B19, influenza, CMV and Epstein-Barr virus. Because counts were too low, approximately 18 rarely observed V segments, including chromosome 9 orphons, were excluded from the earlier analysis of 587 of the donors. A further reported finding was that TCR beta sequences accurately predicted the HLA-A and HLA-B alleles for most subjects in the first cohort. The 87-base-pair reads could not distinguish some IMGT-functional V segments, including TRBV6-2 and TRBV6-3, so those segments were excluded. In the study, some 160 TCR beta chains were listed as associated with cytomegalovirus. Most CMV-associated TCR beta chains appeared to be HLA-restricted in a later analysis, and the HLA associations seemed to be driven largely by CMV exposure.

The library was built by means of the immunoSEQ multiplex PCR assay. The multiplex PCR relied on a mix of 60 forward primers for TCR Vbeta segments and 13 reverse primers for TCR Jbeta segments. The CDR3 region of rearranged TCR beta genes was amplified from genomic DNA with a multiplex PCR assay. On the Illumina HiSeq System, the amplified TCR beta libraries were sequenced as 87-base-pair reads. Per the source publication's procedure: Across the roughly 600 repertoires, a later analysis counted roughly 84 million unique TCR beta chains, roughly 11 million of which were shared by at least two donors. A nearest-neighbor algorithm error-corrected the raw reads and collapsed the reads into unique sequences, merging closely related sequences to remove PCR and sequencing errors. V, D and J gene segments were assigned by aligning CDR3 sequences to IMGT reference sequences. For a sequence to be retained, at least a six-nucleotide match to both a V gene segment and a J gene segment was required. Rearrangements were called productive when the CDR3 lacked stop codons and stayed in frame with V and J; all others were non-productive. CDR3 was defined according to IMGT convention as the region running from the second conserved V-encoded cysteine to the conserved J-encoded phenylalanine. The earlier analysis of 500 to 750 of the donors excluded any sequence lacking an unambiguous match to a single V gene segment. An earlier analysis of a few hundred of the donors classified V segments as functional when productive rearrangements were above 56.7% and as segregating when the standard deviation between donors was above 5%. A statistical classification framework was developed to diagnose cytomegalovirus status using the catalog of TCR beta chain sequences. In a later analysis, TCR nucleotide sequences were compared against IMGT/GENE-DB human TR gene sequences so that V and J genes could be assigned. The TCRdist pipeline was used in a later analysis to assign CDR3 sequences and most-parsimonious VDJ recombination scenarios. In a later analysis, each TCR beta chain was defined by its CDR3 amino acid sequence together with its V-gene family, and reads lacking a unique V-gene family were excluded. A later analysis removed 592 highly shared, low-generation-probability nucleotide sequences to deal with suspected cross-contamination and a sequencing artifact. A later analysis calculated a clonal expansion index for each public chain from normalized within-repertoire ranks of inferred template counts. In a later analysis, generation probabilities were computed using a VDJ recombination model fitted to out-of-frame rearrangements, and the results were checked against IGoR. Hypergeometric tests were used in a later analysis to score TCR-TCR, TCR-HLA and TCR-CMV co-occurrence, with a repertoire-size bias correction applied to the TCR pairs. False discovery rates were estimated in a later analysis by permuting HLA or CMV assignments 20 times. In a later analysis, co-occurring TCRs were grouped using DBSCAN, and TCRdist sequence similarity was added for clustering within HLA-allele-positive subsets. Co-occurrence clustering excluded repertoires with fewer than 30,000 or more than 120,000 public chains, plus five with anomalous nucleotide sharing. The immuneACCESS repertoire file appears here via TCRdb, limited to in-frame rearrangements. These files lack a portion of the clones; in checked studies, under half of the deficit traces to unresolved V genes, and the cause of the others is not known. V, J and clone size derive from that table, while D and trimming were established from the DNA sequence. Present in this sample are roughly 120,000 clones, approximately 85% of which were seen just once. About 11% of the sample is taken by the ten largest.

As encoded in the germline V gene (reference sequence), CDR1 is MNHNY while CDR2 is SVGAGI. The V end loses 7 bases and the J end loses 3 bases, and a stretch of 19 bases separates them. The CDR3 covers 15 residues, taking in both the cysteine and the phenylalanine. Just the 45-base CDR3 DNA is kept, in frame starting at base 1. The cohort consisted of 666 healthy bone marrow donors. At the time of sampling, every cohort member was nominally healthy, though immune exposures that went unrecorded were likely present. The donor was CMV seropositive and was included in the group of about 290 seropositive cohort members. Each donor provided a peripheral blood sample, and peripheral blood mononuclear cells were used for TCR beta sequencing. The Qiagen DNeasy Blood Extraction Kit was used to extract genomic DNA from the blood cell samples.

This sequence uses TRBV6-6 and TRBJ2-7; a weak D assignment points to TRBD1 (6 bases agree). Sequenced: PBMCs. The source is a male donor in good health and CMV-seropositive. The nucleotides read TGTGCCAGCACACTAACGGACAGTAGCTACTACGAGCAGTACTTC. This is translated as CASTLTDSSYYEQYF.